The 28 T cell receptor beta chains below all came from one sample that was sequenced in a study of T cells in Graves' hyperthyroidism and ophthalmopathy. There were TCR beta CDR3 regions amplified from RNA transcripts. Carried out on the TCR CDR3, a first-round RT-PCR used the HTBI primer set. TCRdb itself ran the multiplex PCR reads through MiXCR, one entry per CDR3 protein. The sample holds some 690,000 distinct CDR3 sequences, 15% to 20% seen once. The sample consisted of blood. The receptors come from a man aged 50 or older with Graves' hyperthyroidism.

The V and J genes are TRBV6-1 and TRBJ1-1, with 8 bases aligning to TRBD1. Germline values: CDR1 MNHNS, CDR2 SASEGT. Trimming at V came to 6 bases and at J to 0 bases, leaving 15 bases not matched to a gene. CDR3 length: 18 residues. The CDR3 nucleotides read TGTGCCAGCAGACCAATCCACAGGGGGGCTTACATGAACACTGAAGCTTTCTTT. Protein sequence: CASRPIHRGAYMNTEAFF.

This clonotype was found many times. The CDR3 nucleotides read TGTGCCAGCAGTTTTGGAGGACAGAACACTGAAGCTTTCTTT. Its translation is CASSFGGQNTEAFF. The chain uses TRBV28 and TRBJ1-1; a weak D match, TRBD1 (5 bases). Per germline, CDR1 MDHEN and CDR2 SYDVKM. V lost 3 bases, J lost 1 base, and 9 bases lay in between. The CDR3 sequence is 14 residues long.

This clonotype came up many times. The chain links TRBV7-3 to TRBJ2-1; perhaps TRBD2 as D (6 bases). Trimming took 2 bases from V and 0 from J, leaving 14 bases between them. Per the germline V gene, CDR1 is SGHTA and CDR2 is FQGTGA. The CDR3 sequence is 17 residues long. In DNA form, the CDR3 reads TGTGCCAGCAGCTTAGGTGGGGCGGGAACCTCCTACAATGAGCAGTTCTTC. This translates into CASSLGGAGTSYNEQFF. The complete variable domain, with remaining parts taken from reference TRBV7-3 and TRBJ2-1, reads GAGVSQTPSNKVTEKGKYVELRCDPISGHTALYWYRQSLGQGPEFLIYFQGTGAADDSGLPNDRFFAVRPEGSVSTLKIQRTERGDSAVYLCASSLGGAGTSYNEQFFGPGTRLTVL.

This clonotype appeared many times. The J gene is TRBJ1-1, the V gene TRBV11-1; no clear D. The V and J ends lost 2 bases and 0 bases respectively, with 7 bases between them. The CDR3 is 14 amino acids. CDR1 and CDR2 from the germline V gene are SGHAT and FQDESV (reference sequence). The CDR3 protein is CASSLHPMNTEAFF. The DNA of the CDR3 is TGTGCCAGCAGCTTACACCCCATGAACACTGAAGCTTTCTTT.

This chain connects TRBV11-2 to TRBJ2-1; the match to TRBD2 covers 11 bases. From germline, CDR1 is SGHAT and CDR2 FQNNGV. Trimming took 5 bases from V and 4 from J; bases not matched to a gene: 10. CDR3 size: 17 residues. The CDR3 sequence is CASSPFLLAGEYNEQFF. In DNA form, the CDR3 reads TGTGCCAGCAGCCCTTTCTTACTAGCGGGAGAATACAATGAGCAGTTCTTC.

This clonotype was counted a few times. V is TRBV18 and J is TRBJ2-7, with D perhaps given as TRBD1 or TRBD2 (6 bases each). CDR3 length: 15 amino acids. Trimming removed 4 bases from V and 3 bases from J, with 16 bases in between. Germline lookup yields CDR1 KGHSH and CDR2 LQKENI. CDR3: CASSRRGTRHYEQYF. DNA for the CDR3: TGTGCCAGCTCACGTCGGGGGACACGCCACTACGAGCAGTACTTC.

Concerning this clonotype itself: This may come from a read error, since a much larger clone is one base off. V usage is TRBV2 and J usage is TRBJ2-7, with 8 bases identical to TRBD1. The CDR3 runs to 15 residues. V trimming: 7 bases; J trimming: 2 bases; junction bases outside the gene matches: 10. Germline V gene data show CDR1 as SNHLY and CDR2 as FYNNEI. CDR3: CASTYLGQVTYEQYF. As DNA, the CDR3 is TGTGCCAGCACTTACCTGGGACAGGTAACCTACGAGCAGTACTTC.

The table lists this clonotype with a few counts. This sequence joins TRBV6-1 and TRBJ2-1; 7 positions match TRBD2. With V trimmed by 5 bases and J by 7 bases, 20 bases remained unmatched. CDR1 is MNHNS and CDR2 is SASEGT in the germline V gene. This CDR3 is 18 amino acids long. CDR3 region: CASSTNHGAGPLGNEQFF. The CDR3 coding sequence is TGTGCCAGCAGTACGAACCATGGAGCGGGACCCTTGGGTAATGAGCAGTTCTTC.

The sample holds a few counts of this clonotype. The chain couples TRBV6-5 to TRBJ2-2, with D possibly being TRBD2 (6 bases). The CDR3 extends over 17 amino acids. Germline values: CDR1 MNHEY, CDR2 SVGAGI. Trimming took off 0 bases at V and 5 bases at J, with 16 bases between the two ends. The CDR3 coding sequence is TGTGCCAGCAGTTACTCCACCCGGAGGGTACGGACCGGGGAGCTGTTTTTT. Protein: CASSYSTRRVRTGELFF.

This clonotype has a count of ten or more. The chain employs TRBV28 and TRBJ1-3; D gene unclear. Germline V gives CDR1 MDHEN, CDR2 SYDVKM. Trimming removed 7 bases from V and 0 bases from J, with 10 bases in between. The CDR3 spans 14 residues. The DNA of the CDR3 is TGTGCCAGCATTCCAACCTACTCTGGAAACACCATATATTTT. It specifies CASIPTYSGNTIYF.

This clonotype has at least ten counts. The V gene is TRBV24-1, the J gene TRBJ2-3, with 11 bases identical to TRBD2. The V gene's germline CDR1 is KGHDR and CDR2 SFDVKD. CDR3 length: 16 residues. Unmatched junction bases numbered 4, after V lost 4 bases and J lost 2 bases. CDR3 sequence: CATSERLAGTTDTQYF. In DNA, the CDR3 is TGTGCCACCAGTGAAAGACTAGCGGGGACCACAGATACGCAGTATTTT.

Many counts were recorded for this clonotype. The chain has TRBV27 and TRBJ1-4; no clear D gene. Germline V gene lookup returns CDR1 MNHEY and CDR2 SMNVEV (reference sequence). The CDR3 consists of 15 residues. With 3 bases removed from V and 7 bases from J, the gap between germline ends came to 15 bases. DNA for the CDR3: TGTGCCAGCAGTTTCTCTTCTGAGTGGGGTGAAAAACTGTTTTTT. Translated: CASSFSSEWGEKLFF.

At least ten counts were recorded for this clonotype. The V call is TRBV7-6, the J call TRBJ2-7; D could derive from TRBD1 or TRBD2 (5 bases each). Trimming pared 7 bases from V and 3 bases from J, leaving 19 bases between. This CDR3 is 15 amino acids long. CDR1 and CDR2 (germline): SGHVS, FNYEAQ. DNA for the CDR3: TGTGCCAGCACCCGAGAGGTGGGGGAGAACTACGAGCAGTACTTC. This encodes CASTREVGENYEQYF.

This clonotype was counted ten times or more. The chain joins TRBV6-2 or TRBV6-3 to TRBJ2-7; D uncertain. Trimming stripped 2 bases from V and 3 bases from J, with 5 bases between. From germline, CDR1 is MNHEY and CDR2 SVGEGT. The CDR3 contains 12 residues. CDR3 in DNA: TGTGCCAGCAGTTACGAGCACTACGAGCAGTACTTC. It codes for CASSYEHYEQYF.

CDR3 in DNA: TGTGCCACCCGCGCTAGCGGGGCGAACACCGGGGAGCTGTTTTTT. Amino acids: CATRASGANTGELFF. This chain joins TRBV24-1 and TRBJ2-2; TRBD2 matches 9 bases. The junction had 4 bases not matched to a gene; V was cut back by 9 bases and J by 0 bases. The CDR3 is 15 residues long. Germline loops: CDR1 KGHDR, CDR2 SFDVKD.

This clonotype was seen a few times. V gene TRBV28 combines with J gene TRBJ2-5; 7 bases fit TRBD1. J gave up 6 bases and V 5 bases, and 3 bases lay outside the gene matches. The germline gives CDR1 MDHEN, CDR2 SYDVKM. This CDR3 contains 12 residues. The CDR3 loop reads CASSRQGQTQYF. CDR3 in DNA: TGTGCCAGCAGTCGACAGGGACAGACCCAGTACTTC.

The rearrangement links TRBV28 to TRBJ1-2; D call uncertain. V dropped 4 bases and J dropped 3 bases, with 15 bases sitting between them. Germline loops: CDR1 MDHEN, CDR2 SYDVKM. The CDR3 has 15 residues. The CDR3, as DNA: TGTGCCAGCAGTTCGCCCCCGGTTGGAGACTATGGCTACACCTTC. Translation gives CASSSPPVGDYGYTF.

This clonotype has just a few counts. The CDR3, as DNA: TGTGCTAGTGGTTTAAGGCAGGGCTCCTACAATGAGCAGTTCTTC. This encodes CASGLRQGSYNEQFF. V and J are TRBV12-5 and TRBJ2-1; possibly TRBD1 for D (5 bases). Germline values: CDR1 LGHNT, CDR2 FRNRAP. This CDR3 is built from 15 residues. Between the trimmed V and J ends, which lost 3 bases and 0 bases, there was a span of 9 bases.

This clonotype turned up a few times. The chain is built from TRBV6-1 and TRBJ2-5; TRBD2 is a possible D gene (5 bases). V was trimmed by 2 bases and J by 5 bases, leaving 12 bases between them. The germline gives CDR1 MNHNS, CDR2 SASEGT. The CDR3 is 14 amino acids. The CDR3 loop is CASSERGSRETQYF. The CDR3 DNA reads TGTGCCAGCAGTGAAAGAGGGTCTCGGGAGACCCAGTACTTC.

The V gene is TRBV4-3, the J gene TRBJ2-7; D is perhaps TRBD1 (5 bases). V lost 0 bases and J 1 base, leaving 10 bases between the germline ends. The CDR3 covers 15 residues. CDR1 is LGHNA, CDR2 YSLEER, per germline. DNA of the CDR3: TGCGCCAGCAGCCAAGATTTGCAGGGTTCCTACGAGCAGTACTTC. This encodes CASSQDLQGSYEQYF.

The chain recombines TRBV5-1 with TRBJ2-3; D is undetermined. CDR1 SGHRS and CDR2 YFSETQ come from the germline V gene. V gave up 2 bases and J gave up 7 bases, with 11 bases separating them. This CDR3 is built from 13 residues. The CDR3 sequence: CASSFRFIYTQYF. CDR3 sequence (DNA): TGCGCCAGCAGCTTTAGGTTCATATATACGCAGTATTTT.

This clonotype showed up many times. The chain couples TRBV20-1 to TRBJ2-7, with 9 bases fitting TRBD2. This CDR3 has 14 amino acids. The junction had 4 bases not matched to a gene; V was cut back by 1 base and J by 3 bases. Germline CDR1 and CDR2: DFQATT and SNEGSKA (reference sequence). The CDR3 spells CSARVQLAGYEQYF. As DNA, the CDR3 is TGCAGTGCTAGAGTTCAACTAGCGGGCTACGAGCAGTACTTC.

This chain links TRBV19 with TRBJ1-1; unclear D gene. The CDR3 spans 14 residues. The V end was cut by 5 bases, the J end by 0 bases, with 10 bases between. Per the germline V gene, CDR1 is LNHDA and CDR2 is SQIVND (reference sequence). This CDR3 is CASSHGDMNTEAFF. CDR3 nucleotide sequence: TGTGCCAGTAGTCATGGAGACATGAACACTGAAGCTTTCTTT.

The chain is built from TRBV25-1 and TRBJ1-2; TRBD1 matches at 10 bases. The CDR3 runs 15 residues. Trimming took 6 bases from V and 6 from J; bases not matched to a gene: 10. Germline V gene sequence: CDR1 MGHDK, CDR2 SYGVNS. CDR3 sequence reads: CASSAPGQGTHGYTF. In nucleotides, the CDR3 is TGTGCCAGCAGCGCTCCGGGACAGGGGACGCATGGCTACACCTTC.

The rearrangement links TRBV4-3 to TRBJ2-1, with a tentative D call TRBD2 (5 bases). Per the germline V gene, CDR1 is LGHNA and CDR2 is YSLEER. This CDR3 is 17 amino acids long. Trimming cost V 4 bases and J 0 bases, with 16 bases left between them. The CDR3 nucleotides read TGCGCCAGCAGCCCCCATCGGGGTCGAAGCTCCTACAATGAGCAGTTCTTC. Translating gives CASSPHRGRSSYNEQFF.

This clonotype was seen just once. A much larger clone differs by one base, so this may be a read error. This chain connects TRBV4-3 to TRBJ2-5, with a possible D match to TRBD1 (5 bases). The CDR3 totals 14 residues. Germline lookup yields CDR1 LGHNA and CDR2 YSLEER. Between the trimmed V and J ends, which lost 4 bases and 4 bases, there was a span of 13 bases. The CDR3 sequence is CASSREAQGETQYF. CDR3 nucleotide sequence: TGCGCCAGCAGCCGAGAGGCTCAGGGAGAGACCCAGTACTTC.

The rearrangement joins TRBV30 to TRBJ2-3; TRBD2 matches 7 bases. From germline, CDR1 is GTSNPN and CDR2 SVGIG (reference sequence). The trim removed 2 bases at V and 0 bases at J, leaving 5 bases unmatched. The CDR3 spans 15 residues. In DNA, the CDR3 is TGTGCCTGGAGTTCCAGCGGGACTAGCACAGATACGCAGTATTTT. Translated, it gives CAWSSSGTSTDTQYF.

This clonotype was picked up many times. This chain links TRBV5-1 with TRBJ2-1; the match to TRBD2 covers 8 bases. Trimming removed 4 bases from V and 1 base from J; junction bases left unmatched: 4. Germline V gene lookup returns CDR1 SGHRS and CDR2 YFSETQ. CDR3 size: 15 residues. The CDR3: CASSPGGGSYNEQFF. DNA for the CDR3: TGCGCCAGCAGCCCCGGGGGGGGGTCCTACAATGAGCAGTTCTTC.